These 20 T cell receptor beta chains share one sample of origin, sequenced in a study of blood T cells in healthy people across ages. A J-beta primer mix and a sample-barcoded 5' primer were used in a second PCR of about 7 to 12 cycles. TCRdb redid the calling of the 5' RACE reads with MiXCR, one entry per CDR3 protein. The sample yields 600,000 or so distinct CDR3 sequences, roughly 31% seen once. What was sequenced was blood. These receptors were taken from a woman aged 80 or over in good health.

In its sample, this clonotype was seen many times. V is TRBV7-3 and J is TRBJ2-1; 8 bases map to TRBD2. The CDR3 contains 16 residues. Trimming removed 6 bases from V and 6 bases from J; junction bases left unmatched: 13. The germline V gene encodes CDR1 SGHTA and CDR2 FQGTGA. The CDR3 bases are TGTGCCAGCAGGCGACTTAGCGGGGACACCGTCAATGAGCAGTTCTTC. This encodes CASRRLSGDTVNEQFF.

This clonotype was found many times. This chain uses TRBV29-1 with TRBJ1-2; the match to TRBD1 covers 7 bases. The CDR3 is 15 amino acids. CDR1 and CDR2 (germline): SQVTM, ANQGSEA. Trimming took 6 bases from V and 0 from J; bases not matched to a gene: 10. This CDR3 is CSVDLGDSANYGYTF. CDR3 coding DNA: TGCAGCGTGGATCTGGGGGACAGTGCTAACTATGGCTACACCTTC.

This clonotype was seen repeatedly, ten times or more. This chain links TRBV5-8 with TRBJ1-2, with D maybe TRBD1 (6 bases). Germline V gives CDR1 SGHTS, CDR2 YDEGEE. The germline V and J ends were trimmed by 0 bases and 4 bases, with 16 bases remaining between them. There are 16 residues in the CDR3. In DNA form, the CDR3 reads TGTGCCAGCAGCTTGGACGGCAGGGGATTTGCCTATGGCTACACCTTC. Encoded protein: CASSLDGRGFAYGYTF.

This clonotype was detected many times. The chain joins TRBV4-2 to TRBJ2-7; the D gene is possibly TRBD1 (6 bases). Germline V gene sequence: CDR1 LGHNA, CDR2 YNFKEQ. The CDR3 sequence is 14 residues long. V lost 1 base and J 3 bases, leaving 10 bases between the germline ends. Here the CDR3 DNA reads TGTGCCAGCAGCCAAGCTGTACAGGGCTACGAGCAGTACTTC. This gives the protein CASSQAVQGYEQYF.

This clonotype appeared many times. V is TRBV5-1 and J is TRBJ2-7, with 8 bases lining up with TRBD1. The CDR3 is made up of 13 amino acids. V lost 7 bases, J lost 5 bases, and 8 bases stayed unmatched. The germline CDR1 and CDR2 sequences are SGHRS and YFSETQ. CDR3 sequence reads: CASAARGPDEQYF. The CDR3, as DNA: TGCGCCAGCGCGGCCAGGGGGCCTGACGAGCAGTACTTC. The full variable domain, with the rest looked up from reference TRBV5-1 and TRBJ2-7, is KAGVTQTPRYLIKTRGQQVTLSCSPISGHRSVSWYQQTPGQGLQFLFEYFSETQRNKGNFPGRFSGRQFSNSRSEMNVSTLELGDSALYLCASAARGPDEQYFGPGTRLTVT.

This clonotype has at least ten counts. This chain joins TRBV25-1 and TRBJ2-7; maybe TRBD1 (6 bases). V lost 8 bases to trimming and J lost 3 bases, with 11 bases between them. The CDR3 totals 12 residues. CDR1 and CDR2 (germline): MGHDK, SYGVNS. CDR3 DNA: TGTGCCAGCGGCCCGGGACACTACGAGCAGTACTTC. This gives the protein CASGPGHYEQYF.

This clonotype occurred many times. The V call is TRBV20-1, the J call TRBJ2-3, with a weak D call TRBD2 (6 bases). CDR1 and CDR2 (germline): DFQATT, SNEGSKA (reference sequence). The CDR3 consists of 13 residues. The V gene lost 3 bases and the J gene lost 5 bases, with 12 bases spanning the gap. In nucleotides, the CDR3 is TGCAGTGCTAGCGAACTAGCTATAGATACGCAGTATTTT. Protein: CSASELAIDTQYF.

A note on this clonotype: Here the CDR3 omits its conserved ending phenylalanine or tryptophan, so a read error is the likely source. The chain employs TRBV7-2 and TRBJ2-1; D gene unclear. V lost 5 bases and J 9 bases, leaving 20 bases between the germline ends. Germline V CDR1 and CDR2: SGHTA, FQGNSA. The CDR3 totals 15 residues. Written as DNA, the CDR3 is TGTGCCAGCAGCCCCCGGGCCATCCCGGCGGCTGAGCAGTTCGTC. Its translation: CASSPRAIPAAEQFV.

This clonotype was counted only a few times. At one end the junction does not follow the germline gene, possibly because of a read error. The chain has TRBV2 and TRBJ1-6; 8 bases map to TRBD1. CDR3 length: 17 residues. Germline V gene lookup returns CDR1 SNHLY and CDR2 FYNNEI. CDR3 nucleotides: TGCGCCAGCAGTGAAAGCGCCGGGACAGGAAAAAATTCACCCCTCCACTTT. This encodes CASSESAGTGKNSPLHF.

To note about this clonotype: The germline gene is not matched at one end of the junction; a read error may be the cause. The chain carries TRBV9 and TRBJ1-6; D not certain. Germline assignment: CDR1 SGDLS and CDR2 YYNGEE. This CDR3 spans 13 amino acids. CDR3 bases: TGTGCCAGCAGCGTAGGAGGTAACTCACCCCTCAACTTT. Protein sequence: CASSVGGNSPLNF. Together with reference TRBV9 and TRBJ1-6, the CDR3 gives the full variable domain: DSGVTQTPKHLITATGQRVTLRCSPRSGDLSVYWYQQSLDQGLQFLIQYYNGEERAKGNILERFSAQQFPDLHSELNLSSLELGDSALYFCASSVGGNSPLNFGNGTRLTVT.

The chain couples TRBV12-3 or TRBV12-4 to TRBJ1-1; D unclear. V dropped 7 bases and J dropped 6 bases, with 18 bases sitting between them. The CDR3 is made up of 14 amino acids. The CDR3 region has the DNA TGTGCCAGCACCCCAGCGGCCAGGACCGCTGAAGCTTTCTTT. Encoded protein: CASTPAARTAEAFF.

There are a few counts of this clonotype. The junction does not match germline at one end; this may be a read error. The CDR3 loop is CVSSSRNPYNEQFF. CDR3 bases: TGTGTCAGCAGTAGCAGAAACCCGTACAATGAGCAGTTCTTC. This chain connects TRBV2 to TRBJ2-1; D is uncertain. The V gene's germline CDR1 is SNHLY and CDR2 FYNNEI. This CDR3 region has 14 residues.

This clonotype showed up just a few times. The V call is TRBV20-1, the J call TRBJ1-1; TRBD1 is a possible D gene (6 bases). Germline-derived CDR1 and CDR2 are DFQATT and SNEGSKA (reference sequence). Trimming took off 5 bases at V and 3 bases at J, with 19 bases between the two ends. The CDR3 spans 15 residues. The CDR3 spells CSAPREGHWDTEAFF. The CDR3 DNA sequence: TGCAGTGCTCCGAGGGAGGGACACTGGGACACTGAAGCTTTCTTT.

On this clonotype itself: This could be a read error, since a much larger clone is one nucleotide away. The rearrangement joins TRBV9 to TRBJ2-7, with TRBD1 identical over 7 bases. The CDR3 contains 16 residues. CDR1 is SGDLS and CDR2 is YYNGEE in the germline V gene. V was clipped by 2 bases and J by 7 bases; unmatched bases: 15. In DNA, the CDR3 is TGTGCCAGCAGCGTGGCGGACAGGAGGATCGGCGGTGAGCAGTACTTC. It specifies CASSVADRRIGGEQYF. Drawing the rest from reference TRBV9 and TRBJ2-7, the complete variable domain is DSGVTQTPKHLITATGQRVTLRCSPRSGDLSVYWYQQSLDQGLQFLIQYYNGEERAKGNILERFSAQQFPDLHSELNLSSLELGDSALYFCASSVADRRIGGEQYFGPGTRLTVT.

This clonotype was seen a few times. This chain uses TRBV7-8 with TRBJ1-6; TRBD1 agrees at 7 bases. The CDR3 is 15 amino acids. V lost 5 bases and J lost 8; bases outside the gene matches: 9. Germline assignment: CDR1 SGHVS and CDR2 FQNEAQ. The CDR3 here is CASSDRQGRDSPLHF. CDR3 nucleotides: TGTGCCAGCAGCGACCGACAGGGCCGGGATTCACCCCTCCACTTT. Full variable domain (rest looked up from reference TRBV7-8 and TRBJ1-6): GAGVSQSPRYKVAKRGQDVALRCDPISGHVSLFWYQQALGQGPEFLTYFQNEAQLDKSGLPSDRFFAERPEGSVSTLKIQRTQQEDSAVYLCASSDRQGRDSPLHFGNGTRLTVT.

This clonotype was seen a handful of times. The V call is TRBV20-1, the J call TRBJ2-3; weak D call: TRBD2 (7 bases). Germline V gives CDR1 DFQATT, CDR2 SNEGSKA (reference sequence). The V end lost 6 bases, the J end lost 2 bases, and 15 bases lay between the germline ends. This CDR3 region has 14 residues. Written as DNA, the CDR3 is TGCAGTGCCGCGGGCGGGGGCGACACAGATACGCAGTATTTT. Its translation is CSAAGGGDTDTQYF.

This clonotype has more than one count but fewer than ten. The CDR3 here is CASSQDDRGEQYF. The CDR3 DNA follows: TGCGCCAGCAGCCAAGATGATCGAGGGGAGCAGTACTTC. This chain uses TRBV4-1 with TRBJ2-5; D is tentatively TRBD1 or TRBD2 (5 bases each). Trimming removed 0 bases from V and 11 bases from J, with 13 bases in between. CDR3 size: 13 residues. CDR1 and CDR2 from the germline V gene are MGHRA and YSYEKL.

The CDR3 region is CASSFMATSSYNEQYF. CDR3 nucleotide sequence: TGTGCCAGCAGTTTTATGGCCACCTCCTCCTACAATGAGCAGTACTTC. The chain uses TRBV27 and TRBJ2-1; D remains ambiguous. The J call may be faulty, since TRBJ2-7 better matches the DNA end. The CDR3 spans 16 residues. CDR1 MNHEY and CDR2 SMNVEV come from the germline V gene (reference sequence).

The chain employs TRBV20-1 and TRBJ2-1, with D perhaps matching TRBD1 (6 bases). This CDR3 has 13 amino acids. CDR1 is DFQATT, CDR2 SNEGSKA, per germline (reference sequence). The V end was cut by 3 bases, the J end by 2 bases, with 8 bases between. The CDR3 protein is CSASPGAYNEQFF. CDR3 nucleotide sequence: TGCAGTGCTAGCCCAGGGGCCTACAATGAGCAGTTCTTC.

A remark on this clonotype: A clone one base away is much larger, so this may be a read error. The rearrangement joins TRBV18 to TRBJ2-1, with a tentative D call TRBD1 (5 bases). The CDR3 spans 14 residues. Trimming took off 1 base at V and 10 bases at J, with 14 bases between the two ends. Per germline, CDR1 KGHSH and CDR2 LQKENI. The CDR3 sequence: CASSPQSRVNEQFF. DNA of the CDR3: TGTGCCAGCTCACCACAAAGCAGGGTTAACGAGCAGTTCTTC.